This T cell receptor (beta chain) is drawn from a study of CD8+ T cells in alopecia areata. Study summary: For the treated group, dosing was oral tofacitinib at 5 to 10 mg twice daily.

Sequencing templates came from extracted RNA that was reverse transcribed into cDNA. The table came from immunoSEQ multiplex PCR; TCRdb's copy has only in-frame clones and leaves some out. The sample has approximately 7,000 clones, less than 80% seen once. For this clone: What it recognizes is unknown.

With 2 bases removed from V and 7 bases from J, the gap between germline ends came to 12 bases. Germline CDR1 is SGHVS and CDR2 is FNYEAQ. This CDR3 is 14 amino acids long. Whole-study findings and limits: In scalp samples, resident alphabeta T cells of normal skin are also sequenced. Patients showed less clear TCR sequence sharing than mice, possibly partly because of HLA diversity.

Both peripheral blood and punch biopsies of lesional scalp skin were obtained from patients who had alopecia areata. Specimen: skin, collected at week 0. V is TRBV7-6 and J is TRBJ1-5; D is ambiguous. This receptor was taken from a human donor with alopecia areata. CDR3 in amino acids: CASSLNSVGQPQHF. The CDR3 region has the DNA TGTGCCAGCAGCTTAAATTCCGTCGGACAGCCCCAGCATTTT.